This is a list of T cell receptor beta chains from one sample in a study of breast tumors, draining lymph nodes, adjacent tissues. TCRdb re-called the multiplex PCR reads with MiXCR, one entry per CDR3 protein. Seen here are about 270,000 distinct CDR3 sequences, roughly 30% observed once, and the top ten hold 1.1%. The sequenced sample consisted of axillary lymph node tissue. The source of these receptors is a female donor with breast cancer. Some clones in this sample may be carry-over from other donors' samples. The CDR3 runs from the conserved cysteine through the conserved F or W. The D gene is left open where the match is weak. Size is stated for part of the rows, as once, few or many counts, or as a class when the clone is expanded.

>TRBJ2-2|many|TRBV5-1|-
TGCGCCAGCTCAAACGGGGCACGTACCGGGGAGCTGTTTTTT
CASSNGARTGELFF
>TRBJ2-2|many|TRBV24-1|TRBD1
TGTGCCACCAGTGACCCCGGGACAGGGAGGACCGGGGAGCTGTTTTTT
CATSDPGTGRTGELFF
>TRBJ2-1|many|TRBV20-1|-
TGCAGTGCTAGAGATGACCCAAGGGGGTCGGCCTTC
CSARDDPRGSAF
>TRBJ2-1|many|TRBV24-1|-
TGTGCCACCAGTGACGGACCGATCTCCTACAATGAGCAGTTCTTC
CATSDGPISYNEQFF
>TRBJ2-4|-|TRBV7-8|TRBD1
TGTGCCAGCAGCTTAGTGGCCACGACACAAGGGACAGAAAACATTCAGTACTTC
CASSLVATTQGTENIQYF
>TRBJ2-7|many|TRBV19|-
TGTGCCAGTAGTCCACCGACAGGAAAGAGCTCCTACGAGCAGTACTTC
CASSPPTGKSSYEQYF
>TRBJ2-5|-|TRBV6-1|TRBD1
TGTGCCAGCTCTCCGGGACAGGGGGCGGAGACCCAGTACTTC
CASSPGQGAETQYF
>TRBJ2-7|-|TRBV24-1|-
TGTGCCACCAGTGATTCTGGGTCGTCCTACGAGCAGTACTTC
CATSDSGSSYEQYF
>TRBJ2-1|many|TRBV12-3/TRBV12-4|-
TGTGCCAGCAATAAGTTCAATGAGCAGTTCTTC
CASNKFNEQFF
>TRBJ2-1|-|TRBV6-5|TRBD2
TGTGCCAGCAGACCCAGGCTAGCGGGAGTAGCTCTTGGCAATGAGCAGTTCTTC
CASRPRLAGVALGNEQFF
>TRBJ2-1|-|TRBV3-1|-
TGTGCCAGCAGCCAAGATCCTGTGAGCCCAACCTACAATGAGCAGTTCTTC
CASSQDPVSPTYNEQFF
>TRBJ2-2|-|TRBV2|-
TGTGCCGGCTCCGGTCCCGGCCTTGGGGTGCTGTTTTTT
CAGSGPGLGVLFF
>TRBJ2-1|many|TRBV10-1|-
TGCGCCAGCACCCCATTAAAGCCTCCACAGTCCTTCAGGTGGTACAATGAGCAGTTCTTC
CASTPLKPPQSFRWYNEQFF
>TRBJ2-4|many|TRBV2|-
TGTGCCAGCAGAGCCCGGGTTACCAAAAACATTCAGTACTTC
CASRARVTKNIQYF
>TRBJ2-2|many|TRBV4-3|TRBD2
TGCGCCAGCAGCCAAGATAGGCTAGCGGGAGTGCACGGGGAGCTGTTTTTT
CASSQDRLAGVHGELFF
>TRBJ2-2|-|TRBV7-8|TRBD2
TGTGCCAGCAGCTTAGGGGGGACTAACGGGGAGCTGTTTTTT
CASSLGGTNGELFF